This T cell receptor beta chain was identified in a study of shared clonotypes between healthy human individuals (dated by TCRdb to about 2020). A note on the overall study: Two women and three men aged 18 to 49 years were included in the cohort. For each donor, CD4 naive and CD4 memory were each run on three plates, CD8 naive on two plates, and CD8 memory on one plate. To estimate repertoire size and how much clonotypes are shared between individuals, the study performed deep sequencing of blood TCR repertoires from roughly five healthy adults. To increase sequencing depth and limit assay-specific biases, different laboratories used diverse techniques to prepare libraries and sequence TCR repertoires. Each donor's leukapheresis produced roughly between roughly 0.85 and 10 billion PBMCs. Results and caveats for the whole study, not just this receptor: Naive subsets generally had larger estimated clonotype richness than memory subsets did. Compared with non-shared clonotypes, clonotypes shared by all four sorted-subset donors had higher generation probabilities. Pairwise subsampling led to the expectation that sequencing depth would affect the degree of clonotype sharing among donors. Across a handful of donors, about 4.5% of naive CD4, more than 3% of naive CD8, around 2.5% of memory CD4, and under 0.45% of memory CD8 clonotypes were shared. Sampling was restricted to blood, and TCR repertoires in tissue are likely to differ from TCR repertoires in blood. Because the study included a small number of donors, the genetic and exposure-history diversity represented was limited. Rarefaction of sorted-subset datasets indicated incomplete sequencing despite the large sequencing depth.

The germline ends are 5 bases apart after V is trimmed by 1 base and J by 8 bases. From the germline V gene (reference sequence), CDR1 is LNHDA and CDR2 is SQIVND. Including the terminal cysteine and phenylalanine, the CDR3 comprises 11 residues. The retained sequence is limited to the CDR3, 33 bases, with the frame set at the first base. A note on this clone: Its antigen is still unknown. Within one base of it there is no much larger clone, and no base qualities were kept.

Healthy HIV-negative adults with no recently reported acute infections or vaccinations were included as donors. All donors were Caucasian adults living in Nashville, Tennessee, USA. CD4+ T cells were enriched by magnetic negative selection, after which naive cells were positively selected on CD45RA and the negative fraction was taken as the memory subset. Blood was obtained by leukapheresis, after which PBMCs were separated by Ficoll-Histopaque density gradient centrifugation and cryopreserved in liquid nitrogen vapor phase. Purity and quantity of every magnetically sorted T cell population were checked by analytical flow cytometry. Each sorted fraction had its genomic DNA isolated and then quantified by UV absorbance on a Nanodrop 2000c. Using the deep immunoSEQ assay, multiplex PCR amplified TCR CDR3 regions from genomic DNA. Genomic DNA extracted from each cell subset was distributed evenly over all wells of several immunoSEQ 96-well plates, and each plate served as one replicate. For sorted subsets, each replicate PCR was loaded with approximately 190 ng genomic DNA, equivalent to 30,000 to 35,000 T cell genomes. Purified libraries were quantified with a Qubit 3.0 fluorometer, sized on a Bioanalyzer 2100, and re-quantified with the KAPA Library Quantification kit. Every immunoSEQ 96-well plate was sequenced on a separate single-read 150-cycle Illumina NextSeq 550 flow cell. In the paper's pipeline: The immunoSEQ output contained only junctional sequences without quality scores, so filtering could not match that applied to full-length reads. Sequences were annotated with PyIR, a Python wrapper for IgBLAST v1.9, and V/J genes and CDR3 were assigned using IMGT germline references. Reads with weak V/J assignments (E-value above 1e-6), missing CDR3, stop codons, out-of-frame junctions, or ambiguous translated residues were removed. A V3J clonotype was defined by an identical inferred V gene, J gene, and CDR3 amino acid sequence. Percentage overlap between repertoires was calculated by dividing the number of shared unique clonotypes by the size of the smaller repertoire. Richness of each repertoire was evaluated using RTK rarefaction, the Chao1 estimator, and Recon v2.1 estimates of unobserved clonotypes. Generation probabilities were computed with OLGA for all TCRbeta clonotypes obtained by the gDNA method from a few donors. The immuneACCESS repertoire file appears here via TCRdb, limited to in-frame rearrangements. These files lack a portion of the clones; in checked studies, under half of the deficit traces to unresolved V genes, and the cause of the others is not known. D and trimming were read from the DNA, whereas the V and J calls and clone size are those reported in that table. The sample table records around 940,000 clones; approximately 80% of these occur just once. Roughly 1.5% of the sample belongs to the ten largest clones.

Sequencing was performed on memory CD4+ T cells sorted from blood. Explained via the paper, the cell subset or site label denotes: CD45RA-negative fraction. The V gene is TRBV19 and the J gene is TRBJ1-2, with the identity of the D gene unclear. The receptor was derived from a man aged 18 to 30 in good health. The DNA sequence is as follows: TGTGCCAGTAGTATAGGTGGAGGCTACACCTTC. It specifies CASSIGGGYTF.